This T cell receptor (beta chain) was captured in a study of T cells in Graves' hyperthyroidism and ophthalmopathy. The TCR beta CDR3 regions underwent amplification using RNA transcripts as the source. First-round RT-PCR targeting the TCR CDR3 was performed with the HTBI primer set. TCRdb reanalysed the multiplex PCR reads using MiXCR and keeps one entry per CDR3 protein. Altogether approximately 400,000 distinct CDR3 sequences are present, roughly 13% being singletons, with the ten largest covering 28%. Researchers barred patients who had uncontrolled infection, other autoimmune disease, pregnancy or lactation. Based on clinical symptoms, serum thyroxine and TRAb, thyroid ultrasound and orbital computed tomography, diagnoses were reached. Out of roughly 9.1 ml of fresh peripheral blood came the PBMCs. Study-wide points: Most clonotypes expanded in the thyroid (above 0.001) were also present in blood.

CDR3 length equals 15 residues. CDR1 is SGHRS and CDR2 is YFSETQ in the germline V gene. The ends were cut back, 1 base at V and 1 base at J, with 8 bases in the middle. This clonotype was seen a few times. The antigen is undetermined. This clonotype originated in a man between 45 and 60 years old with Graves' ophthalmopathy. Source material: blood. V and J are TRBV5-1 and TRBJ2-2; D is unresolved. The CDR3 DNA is TGCGCCAGCAGCTTGAGGGCAGGGAACACCGGGGAGCTGTTTTTT. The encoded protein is CASSLRAGNTGELFF.